Each of the 10 T cell receptor beta chains below was sequenced from the same sample in a study of T cell changes during pregnancy in multiple sclerosis. TCRdb's table, derived via immunoSEQ multiplex PCR, lists solely in-frame clones and lacks some. The sample contains some 70,000 clones, around 90% of which appear only once. Sequencing was performed on peripheral blood, taken after pregnancy. All receptors derive from a female donor in good health, enrolled as a control in a pregnancy study.

The genes are TRBV4-3 and TRBJ1-6; TRBD1 matches at 10 bases. Germline V CDR1 and CDR2: LGHNA, YSLEER. The CDR3 covers 16 residues. After removal of 1 base from V and 7 bases from J, the junction contained 4 bases not matched to a gene. This chain's CDR3 is CASSQGGQGRNSPLHF. DNA for the CDR3: TGCGCCAGCAGCCAAGGGGGACAGGGGAGAAATTCACCCCTCCACTTT.

The chain is built from TRBV14 and TRBJ2-3, with TRBD2 identical over 7 bases. There are 13 residues in the CDR3. Germline lookup yields CDR1 SGHDN and CDR2 FVKESK. V shed 0 bases and J 11 bases; nucleotides not matched to a gene: 5. The CDR3 is CASSQEQRGGQYF. The CDR3 nucleotides are TGTGCCAGCAGCCAAGAACAGCGGGGCGGGCAGTATTTT.

J is TRBJ2-1 and V is TRBV4-3; 9 nucleotides agree with TRBD2. J lost 0 bases, V lost 0 bases, and 6 bases had no gene match. Germline-derived CDR1 and CDR2 are LGHNA and YSLEER. CDR3 length: 18 amino acids. In DNA, the CDR3 is TGCGCCAGCAGCCAAGATGGGGCGGGGGGGCTCTCCTACAATGAGCAGTTCTTC. Protein product: CASSQDGAGGLSYNEQFF.

V gene TRBV18 combines with J gene TRBJ1-1; D gene uncertain. Trimming took 5 bases from V and 0 from J, leaving 16 bases between them. Germline-derived CDR1 and CDR2 are KGHSH and LQKENI. There are 16 residues in the CDR3. The CDR3 loop reads CASSSSAQFMNTEAFF. The CDR3 bases are TGTGCCAGCTCATCCTCGGCACAGTTCATGAACACTGAAGCTTTCTTT.

A few counts support this clone. This chain connects TRBV30 to TRBJ1-6; a possible D gene is TRBD1 (6 bases). V dropped 8 bases and J dropped 10 bases, with 21 bases sitting between them. CDR1 GTSNPN and CDR2 SVGIG come from the germline V gene (reference sequence). This CDR3 is 14 amino acids long. The CDR3 coding sequence is TGTGCCGGAAAAGATAACAGGGTACGGTCACCCCTCCACTTT. Translation: CAGKDNRVRSPLHF.

The rearrangement links TRBV25-1 to TRBJ2-1; D not resolved. Trimming removed 8 bases at V and 7 bases at J, with 12 bases between. The CDR3 extends over 12 amino acids. The V gene's germline CDR1 is MGHDK and CDR2 SYGVNS. CDR3 in amino acids: CASGSLRNEQFF. The CDR3 region has the DNA TGTGCCAGCGGCTCATTGAGGAATGAGCAGTTCTTC.

The chain joins TRBV11-3 to TRBJ1-1; TRBD1 is a possible D gene (6 bases). The V gene's germline CDR1 is SGHNT and CDR2 YENEEA. Trimming pared 8 bases from V and 5 bases from J, leaving 12 bases between. The CDR3 length is 12 residues. DNA of the CDR3: TGTGCCAGCGGCAGGGGTGGGACTGAAGCTTTCTTT. It translates to CASGRGGTEAFF.

The chain carries TRBV29-1 and TRBJ2-3; 10 bases line up with TRBD2. Looked up from germline, CDR1 is SQVTM and CDR2 is ANQGSEA. Losses at the gene ends were 7 bases for V and 6 bases for J; bases not matched to a gene: 13. This CDR3 comprises 15 residues. The CDR3 protein is CSGRTGTSVLDTQYF. The CDR3 coding sequence is TGCAGCGGGAGGACCGGGACTAGCGTGCTGGATACGCAGTATTTT.

This clone was observed once. The chain recombines TRBV23-1 with TRBJ1-5, with 7 bases aligning to TRBD1. TRBV23-1 counts as an open reading frame of uncertain function. This CDR3 has 15 residues. V dropped 3 bases and J dropped 3; count of bases not matched to a gene: 5. CDR3 loop: CASSQGQRSNQPQHF. DNA of the CDR3: TGCGCCAGCAGTCAGGGACAGAGATCCAATCAGCCCCAGCATTTT.

The chain recombines TRBV11-2 with TRBJ1-6; no firm D call. The germline V and J ends were trimmed by 2 bases and 6 bases, with 5 bases remaining between them. The V gene's germline CDR1 is SGHAT and CDR2 FQNNGV. The CDR3 has 13 residues. The CDR3 DNA follows: TGTGCCAGCAGCTTAAAGCCTAATTCACCCCTCCACTTT. Its protein product is CASSLKPNSPLHF.